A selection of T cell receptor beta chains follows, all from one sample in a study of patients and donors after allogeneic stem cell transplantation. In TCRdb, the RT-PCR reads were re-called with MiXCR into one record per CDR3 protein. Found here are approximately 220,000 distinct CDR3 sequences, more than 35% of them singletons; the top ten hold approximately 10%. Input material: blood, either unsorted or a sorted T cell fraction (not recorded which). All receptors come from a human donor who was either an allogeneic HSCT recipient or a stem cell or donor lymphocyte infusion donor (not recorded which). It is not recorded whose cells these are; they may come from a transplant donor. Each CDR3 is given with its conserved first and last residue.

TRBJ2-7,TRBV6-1,CASSLYRVTTYEQYF
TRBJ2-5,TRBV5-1,CASSLEGQGYETQYF
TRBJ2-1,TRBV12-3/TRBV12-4,CASSLGPRGESYNEQFF
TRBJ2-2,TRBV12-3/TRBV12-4,CASTTGGYTGELFF
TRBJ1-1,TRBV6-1,CASLYGGSNTEAFF
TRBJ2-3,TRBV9,CASSGRLRTDTQYF
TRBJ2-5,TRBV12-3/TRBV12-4,CASTPRGGRETQYF
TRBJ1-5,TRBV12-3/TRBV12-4,CASKGQPEGPQHF
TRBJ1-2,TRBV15,CATSRDPLDRPPYGYTF
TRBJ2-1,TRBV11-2,CASSPGTSGGASYNEQFF
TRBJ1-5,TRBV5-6,CASSPGPYSNQPQHF
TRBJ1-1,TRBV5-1,CASSLEQGGSQAFF
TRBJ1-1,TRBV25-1,CASSPAVDLNTEAFF
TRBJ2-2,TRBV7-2,CASSFRLAENTGELFF
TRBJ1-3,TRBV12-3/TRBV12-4,CASSLTPEDGWSGNTIYF
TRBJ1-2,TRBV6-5,CASSYTQGANGYTF
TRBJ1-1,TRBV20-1,CSAIQGGLSAFF
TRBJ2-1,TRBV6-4,CASSSYTEQFF
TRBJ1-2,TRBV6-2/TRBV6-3,CASSYSTYGYTF
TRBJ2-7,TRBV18,CASSPPDSYEQYF
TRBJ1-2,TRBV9,CASSVGFFRGYTF
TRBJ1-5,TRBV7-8,CASSSYRSRDRVYQPQHF
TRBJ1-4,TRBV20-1,CSAFEPRGEKLFF
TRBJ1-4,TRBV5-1,CASSFQPRGEKLFF
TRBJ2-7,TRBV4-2,CASSQDSRRQYF
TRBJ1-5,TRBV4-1,CASSPTPGEFNQPQHF
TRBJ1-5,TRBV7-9,CASSDGQGVNQPQHF
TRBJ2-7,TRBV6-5,CASSYGPESSYEQYF
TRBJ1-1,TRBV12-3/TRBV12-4,CASSPRQTMNTEAFF
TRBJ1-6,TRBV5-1,CASSLSGTPYNSPLHF
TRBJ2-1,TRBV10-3,CAISGLESSYNEQFF
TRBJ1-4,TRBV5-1,CASSLVGTGDEKLFF
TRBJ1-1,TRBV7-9,CASISGTENTEAFF
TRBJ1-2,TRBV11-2,CASSLGTSAGNYGYTF
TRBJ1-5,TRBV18,CASSPQEWSNQPQHF
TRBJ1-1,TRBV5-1,CASSFRGANTEAFF
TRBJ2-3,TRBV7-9,CASSLGPAGTDTQYF
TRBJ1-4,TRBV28,CASTLRDSYNEKLFF
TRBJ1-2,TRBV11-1,CASSLRRGDGYTF
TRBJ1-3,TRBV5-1,CASSLRTGDGNTIYF
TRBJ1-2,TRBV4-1,CASSRGTPLYGYTF
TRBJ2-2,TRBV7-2,CASSLLFGNTGELFF
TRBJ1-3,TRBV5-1,CASSLGDTGATIYF
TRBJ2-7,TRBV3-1,CASSFEGREQYF
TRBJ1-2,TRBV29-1,CSVDQPYGYTF
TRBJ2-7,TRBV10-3,CAISEYADGYEQYF
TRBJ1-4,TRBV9,CASSAGDRGLFTTNEKLFF
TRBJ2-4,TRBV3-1,CASSQEPGVAKNIQYF
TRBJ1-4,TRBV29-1,CSVQGGYEKLFF
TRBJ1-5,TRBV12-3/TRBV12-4,CASSSPRASNQPQHF
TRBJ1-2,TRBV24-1,CATSDLDRVGYTF
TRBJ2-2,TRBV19,CASRSKALRNTGELFF